These T cell receptor beta chains were read from a single sample in a study of blood T cells in healthy people across ages. TCRdb ran MiXCR on the 5' RACE reads and lists one entry per CDR3 protein. This repertoire shows about 320,000 distinct CDR3 sequences, less than 30% found once; its top ten account for about 30%. The specimen was blood. All receptors come from an older woman in good health. Both conserved end residues are part of each CDR3. Each record gives: clone size, D gene, V gene, J gene, CDR3 DNA, CDR3 protein. A D gene is named only where the DNA matches it firmly. Size is omitted from some rows. Given values are once, few, many or a class for expanded clones.

abundance: few
d_gene: TRBD2
v_gene: TRBV5-1
j_gene: TRBJ2-2
CDR3nt: TGCGCCAGCAGCGTCCGTCCTCTAGCGGGAGCGAACACCGGGGAGCTGTTTTTT
CDR3aa: CASSVRPLAGANTGELFF

abundance: many
d_gene: -
v_gene: TRBV12-3/TRBV12-4
j_gene: TRBJ2-5
CDR3nt: TGTGCCAGCAGTTTAGACGTAGGGTACCAAGAGACCCAGTACTTC
CDR3aa: CASSLDVGYQETQYF

abundance: few
d_gene: -
v_gene: TRBV7-2
j_gene: TRBJ2-3
CDR3nt: TGTGCCAGCAGCTCTAAATTAGAGACTCCGGGATCCCGGTCCACAGATACGCAGTATTTT
CDR3aa: CASSSKLETPGSRSTDTQYF

abundance: few
d_gene: TRBD1
v_gene: TRBV18
j_gene: TRBJ2-5
CDR3nt: TGTGCCAGCTCAGTCAACAGGGGAGAGACCCAGTACTTC
CDR3aa: CASSVNRGETQYF

abundance: -
d_gene: -
v_gene: TRBV28
j_gene: TRBJ2-5
CDR3nt: TGTGCCAGCAGCCTAAGGAGGGAGCCTCTAATAGAGCAGTACTTC
CDR3aa: CASSLRREPLIEQYF

abundance: few
d_gene: -
v_gene: TRBV2
j_gene: TRBJ2-1
CDR3nt: TGTGCCAGCAGTCCGGACTCCTCCTACAATGAGCAGTTCTTC
CDR3aa: CASSPDSSYNEQFF

abundance: -
d_gene: -
v_gene: TRBV7-2
j_gene: TRBJ2-1
CDR3nt: TGTGCCAGCAGCGATATCTACAATGAGCAGTTCTTC
CDR3aa: CASSDIYNEQFF

abundance: few
d_gene: -
v_gene: TRBV7-6
j_gene: TRBJ2-2
CDR3nt: TGTGCCAGCAGCTTAGTTGGCACAACCGGGGAGCTGTTTTTT
CDR3aa: CASSLVGTTGELFF

abundance: once
d_gene: TRBD2
v_gene: TRBV20-1
j_gene: TRBJ2-5
CDR3nt: TGCAGTGCTGGACTCAACGGACTAGCGGGAGAGACCCAGTACTTC
CDR3aa: CSAGLNGLAGETQYF

abundance: many
d_gene: -
v_gene: TRBV5-6
j_gene: TRBJ2-1
CDR3nt: TGTGCCAGCAGCTCCACTTACAATGAGCAGTTCTTC
CDR3aa: CASSSTYNEQFF

abundance: few
d_gene: -
v_gene: TRBV7-2
j_gene: TRBJ1-1
CDR3nt: TGTGCCAGCAGCCACGCCGGACACGGAGGGGATGAAGCTTTCTTT
CDR3aa: CASSHAGHGGDEAFF

abundance: few
d_gene: -
v_gene: TRBV5-1
j_gene: TRBJ1-1
CDR3nt: TGCGCCAGCAGCTACACCGGGACGGAGAACACTGAAGCTTTCTTT
CDR3aa: CASSYTGTENTEAFF

abundance: few
d_gene: TRBD1
v_gene: TRBV5-1
j_gene: TRBJ2-5
CDR3nt: TGCGCCAGCAGCTTCCAGGACAGGAAAGAGACCCAGTACTTC
CDR3aa: CASSFQDRKETQYF

abundance: -
d_gene: TRBD2
v_gene: TRBV4-1
j_gene: TRBJ2-4
CDR3nt: TGCGCCAGCAGCCAAGTGGGGGTCAGCGGGAAGTACTTC
CDR3aa: CASSQVGVSGKYF

abundance: -
d_gene: -
v_gene: TRBV20-1
j_gene: TRBJ2-5
CDR3nt: TGCAGTGCTACTCTAATACTGGGACAAGAGACCCAGTACTTC
CDR3aa: CSATLILGQETQYF

abundance: -
d_gene: TRBD1
v_gene: TRBV12-3/TRBV12-4
j_gene: TRBJ1-2
CDR3nt: TGTGCCAGCAGGGGGACAGTCGGTAGCTACGCCTTC
CDR3aa: CASRGTVGSYAF

abundance: -
d_gene: TRBD2
v_gene: TRBV20-1
j_gene: TRBJ2-2
CDR3nt: TGCAGTGCTCCCAAGCGGGAGTTGGCCGGGGAGCTGTTTTTT
CDR3aa: CSAPKRELAGELFF

abundance: -
d_gene: -
v_gene: TRBV20-1
j_gene: TRBJ2-4
CDR3nt: TGCAGTGCTAGAGATCTAGTGAATGGGGGTAACATTCAGTACTTC
CDR3aa: CSARDLVNGGNIQYF

abundance: few
d_gene: TRBD1
v_gene: TRBV27
j_gene: TRBJ2-7
CDR3nt: TGTGCCAGCAGTTGGACAGGGGGTATTAGGGAGCAGTACTTC
CDR3aa: CASSWTGGIREQYF

abundance: -
d_gene: -
v_gene: TRBV27
j_gene: TRBJ2-7
CDR3nt: TGTGCCAGCAGTTTCGGGGGACAGACGAACGAGCAGTACTTC
CDR3aa: CASSFGGQTNEQYF

abundance: few
d_gene: -
v_gene: TRBV12-1
j_gene: TRBJ2-1
CDR3nt: TGTGCCAGCAGCCCAAAGACTAGCGGGAGGGTCACTGAGCAGTTCTTC
CDR3aa: CASSPKTSGRVTEQFF

abundance: -
d_gene: -
v_gene: TRBV20-1
j_gene: TRBJ2-5
CDR3nt: TGCAGTGCTAACCTCCAAGCGGAGACCCAGTACTTC
CDR3aa: CSANLQAETQYF

abundance: many
d_gene: TRBD2
v_gene: TRBV4-2
j_gene: TRBJ2-5
CDR3nt: TGTGCCAGCAGCCAGGCGGCTAGCGGATACCAAGAGACCCAGTACTTC
CDR3aa: CASSQAASGYQETQYF

abundance: few
d_gene: TRBD1
v_gene: TRBV29-1
j_gene: TRBJ1-1
CDR3nt: TGCAGCGTGGGACAGGGGCTTAACACTGAAGCTTTCTTT
CDR3aa: CSVGQGLNTEAFF

abundance: few
d_gene: TRBD2
v_gene: TRBV29-1
j_gene: TRBJ2-1
CDR3nt: TGCAGCGTTGAGGGGACTAGCGGGAGTGGGCAGTTCTTC
CDR3aa: CSVEGTSGSGQFF

abundance: few
d_gene: TRBD2
v_gene: TRBV27
j_gene: TRBJ2-1
CDR3nt: TGTGCCAGCAACCCGGCGGGAGGATTAGACAATGAGCAGTTCTTC
CDR3aa: CASNPAGGLDNEQFF

abundance: -
d_gene: -
v_gene: TRBV7-2
j_gene: TRBJ1-2
CDR3nt: TGTGCCAGCAGCTTAGCGGGCTGGGGCTACACCTTC
CDR3aa: CASSLAGWGYTF

abundance: -
d_gene: -
v_gene: TRBV18
j_gene: TRBJ2-7
CDR3nt: TGTGCCAGCTCACCGGGACGCTTACCCTCGCAGTACTTC
CDR3aa: CASSPGRLPSQYF

abundance: -
d_gene: -
v_gene: TRBV20-1
j_gene: TRBJ1-1
CDR3nt: TGCAGTGCTAGGGGTGGCACTGAAGCTTTCTTT
CDR3aa: CSARGGTEAFF

abundance: -
d_gene: -
v_gene: TRBV9
j_gene: TRBJ2-3
CDR3nt: TGTGCCAGCAGCGTACAGGGCGTAGGAACAGATACGCAGTATTTT
CDR3aa: CASSVQGVGTDTQYF

abundance: -
d_gene: -
v_gene: TRBV20-1
j_gene: TRBJ2-5
CDR3nt: TGCAGTACTAGAGGGGACTTCGACGTATATGGGACCCAGTACTTC
CDR3aa: CSTRGDFDVYGTQYF

abundance: many
d_gene: TRBD1
v_gene: TRBV20-1
j_gene: TRBJ2-6
CDR3nt: TGCAGTGCTCGTGTATCTGGGGCGACAGGGGCTGGGGCCAACGTCCTGACTTTC
CDR3aa: CSARVSGATGAGANVLTF

abundance: -
d_gene: -
v_gene: TRBV12-3/TRBV12-4
j_gene: TRBJ1-2
CDR3nt: TGTGCCAGCAGCTCTTTCGGGAGCTATGGCTACACCTTC
CDR3aa: CASSSFGSYGYTF

abundance: few
d_gene: TRBD1
v_gene: TRBV7-3
j_gene: TRBJ1-4
CDR3nt: TGTGCCAGCAGCGCAGGACAGGGAAAAGAAAAACTGTTTTTT
CDR3aa: CASSAGQGKEKLFF

abundance: few
d_gene: -
v_gene: TRBV7-3
j_gene: TRBJ1-1
CDR3nt: TGTGCCAGCAGCCGGTCGGGGAGCACTGAAGCTTTCTTT
CDR3aa: CASSRSGSTEAFF

abundance: -
d_gene: TRBD2
v_gene: TRBV9
j_gene: TRBJ2-3
CDR3nt: TGTGCCAGCAGCGGGGCCAGACTAGCGGGGACCACAGATACGCAATATTTT
CDR3aa: CASSGARLAGTTDTQYF

abundance: few
d_gene: -
v_gene: TRBV6-2/TRBV6-3
j_gene: TRBJ2-7
CDR3nt: TGTGCCAGCAGCTGGCGGAACTACGAGCAGTACTTC
CDR3aa: CASSWRNYEQYF

abundance: few
d_gene: -
v_gene: TRBV20-1
j_gene: TRBJ2-5
CDR3nt: TGCAGTGCTTGGACAGCAGAGACCCAGTACTTC
CDR3aa: CSAWTAETQYF

abundance: -
d_gene: TRBD2
v_gene: TRBV7-9
j_gene: TRBJ2-1
CDR3nt: TGTGCCACCGGACTAGCGGGAGCCTATGAGCAGTTCTTC
CDR3aa: CATGLAGAYEQFF

abundance: -
d_gene: -
v_gene: TRBV3-1
j_gene: TRBJ2-5
CDR3nt: TGTGCCAGCAGCCATCACGGGAGTGAGACCCAGTACTTC
CDR3aa: CASSHHGSETQYF

abundance: -
d_gene: TRBD2
v_gene: TRBV20-1
j_gene: TRBJ2-1
CDR3nt: TGCAGCCGGATACTCTCAGGGACTAGCGGGGGCAGCTACAATGGGCAGTTCTTC
CDR3aa: CSRILSGTSGGSYNGQFF

abundance: few
d_gene: -
v_gene: TRBV4-3
j_gene: TRBJ1-4
CDR3nt: TGCGCCAGCAGCCAAGATTATCCTAATGAAAAACTGTTTTTT
CDR3aa: CASSQDYPNEKLFF

abundance: few
d_gene: -
v_gene: TRBV12-3/TRBV12-4
j_gene: TRBJ1-2
CDR3nt: TGTGCCAGCAGTTTTTCGGAATATGGCTACACCTTC
CDR3aa: CASSFSEYGYTF

abundance: -
d_gene: -
v_gene: TRBV7-2
j_gene: TRBJ1-5
CDR3nt: TGTGCCAGCAGCTTTTCAGGATCTAGCAATCAGCCCCAGCATTTT
CDR3aa: CASSFSGSSNQPQHF

abundance: many
d_gene: -
v_gene: TRBV12-3/TRBV12-4
j_gene: TRBJ1-6
CDR3nt: TGTGCCAGCAGTTTTGGGCAGAGGAATTCACCCCTCCACTTT
CDR3aa: CASSFGQRNSPLHF

abundance: many
d_gene: -
v_gene: TRBV28
j_gene: TRBJ2-7
CDR3nt: TGTGCCAGCACCGCTTCAGGGAGCCCCTACGAGCAGTACTTC
CDR3aa: CASTASGSPYEQYF

abundance: few
d_gene: TRBD2
v_gene: TRBV3-1
j_gene: TRBJ2-1
CDR3nt: TGTGCCAGCAGCCCCCGGACTAGCGCTTACAATGAGCAGCTCTTC
CDR3aa: CASSPRTSAYNEQLF

abundance: -
d_gene: -
v_gene: TRBV11-2
j_gene: TRBJ2-1
CDR3nt: TGTGCCAGCAGCGTCCGGGACTTCGGCTCCTACAATGAGCAGTTCTTC
CDR3aa: CASSVRDFGSYNEQFF

abundance: -
d_gene: -
v_gene: TRBV29-1
j_gene: TRBJ1-1
CDR3nt: TGCAGCGTTGTCGGGGCTACGAGCATGAACACTGAAGCTTTCTTT
CDR3aa: CSVVGATSMNTEAFF

abundance: -
d_gene: -
v_gene: TRBV9
j_gene: TRBJ2-3
CDR3nt: TGTGCCAGCAGCGTAGACGACACAGATACGCAGTATTTT
CDR3aa: CASSVDDTDTQYF

abundance: few
d_gene: -
v_gene: TRBV7-2
j_gene: TRBJ2-1
CDR3nt: TGTGCCAGCAGCCGGATGGTCCACAATGAGCAGTTCTTC
CDR3aa: CASSRMVHNEQFF

abundance: few
d_gene: -
v_gene: TRBV20-1
j_gene: TRBJ2-1
CDR3nt: TGCAGTGCTTCTGGACTATACAATGAGCAGTTCTTC
CDR3aa: CSASGLYNEQFF

abundance: few
d_gene: -
v_gene: TRBV28
j_gene: TRBJ1-1
CDR3nt: TGTGCCAGCAGACTTCCAATGAACACTGAAGCTTTCTTT
CDR3aa: CASRLPMNTEAFF

abundance: -
d_gene: -
v_gene: TRBV4-3
j_gene: TRBJ2-3
CDR3nt: TGCGCCAGCAGCCAAGAAATTCCGATTGATACGCAGTATTTT
CDR3aa: CASSQEIPIDTQYF

abundance: few
d_gene: TRBD1
v_gene: TRBV5-5
j_gene: TRBJ1-2
CDR3nt: TGTGCCAGCACCTTCAATCCCGGGACAGGCTATGGCTACACCTTC
CDR3aa: CASTFNPGTGYGYTF

abundance: few
d_gene: TRBD1
v_gene: TRBV20-1
j_gene: TRBJ1-5
CDR3nt: TGCAGTGCTAAAGCTCGGGACAGGGACAATCAGCCCCAGCATTTT
CDR3aa: CSAKARDRDNQPQHF

abundance: few
d_gene: TRBD1
v_gene: TRBV29-1
j_gene: TRBJ2-7
CDR3nt: TGCAGCGTGCCGGGACAGGGGAGGTACGAGCAGTACTTC
CDR3aa: CSVPGQGRYEQYF